These 32 T cell receptor beta chains were sequenced from one sample in a study of T cell repertoires in cytomegalovirus infection (dated by TCRdb to the late 2010s). These receptors have no identified antigens. What the treatment or condition label conveys for this sample: in vitro stimulation with specific CMV peptide epitopes to enrich CMV-specific T cells. Reads for this sample came from an Illumina HiSeq 1500. TCRdb applied fastp at Q25 and MiXCR to the public reads, then kept only in-frame beta chains. For every CDR3 protein sequence, its rows merge into one entry that carries the most common genes and DNA. In all, the sample holds about a million distinct CDR3 sequences, and less than 40% of those were seen once. About an eighth of the sample belongs to the ten largest clones. Sequenced here: cultured CD8+ T cells from PBMCs, sampled from culture after CMV antigen stimulation. Receptors originate from a human donor in good health (CMV status not recorded). Some clones in this sample may be carry-over from other donors' samples.

V and J are TRBV7-2 and TRBJ2-7, with D maybe TRBD1 (6 bases). This CDR3 is built from 13 residues. The V gene's germline CDR1 is SGHTA and CDR2 FQGNSA. Trimming shortened V by 3 bases and J by 3 bases, and 9 bases separated the two germline ends. In DNA, the CDR3 is TGTGCCAGCAGCTTTTCGGACAGCTACGAGCAGTACGTC. Residues: CASSFSDSYEQYV.

This clonotype was counted only a few times. This chain links TRBV6-1 with TRBJ1-1; D uncertain. Trimming removed 5 bases at V and 0 bases at J, with 13 bases between. Germline CDR1 and CDR2: MNHNS and SASEGT. This CDR3 spans 15 amino acids. The CDR3: CASSFYSLMNTEAFF. The DNA of the CDR3 is TGTGCCAGCAGTTTCTACAGCCTCATGAACACTGAAGCTTTCTTT.

About this clonotype itself: This may arise from a read error, as a much more abundant clone is one base away. The V call is TRBV7-2, the J call TRBJ2-1; 9 bases map to TRBD2. The CDR3 loop spans 21 amino acids. Germline assignment: CDR1 SGHTA and CDR2 FQGNSA. CDR3 nucleotide sequence: TGTGCCAACAGCTTAGGGCGGGGGGGGCGCGAACCATATCTGATGTACAATGAGCAGTTCTTC. It codes for CANSLGRGGREPYLMYNEQFF.

V and J are TRBV12-3 or TRBV12-4 and TRBJ2-3; 10 bases fit TRBD2. CDR3 length: 17 residues. The trim removed 3 bases at V and 0 bases at J, leaving 6 bases unmatched. The CDR3 spells CASSFATAGGSTDTQYF. CDR3 coding DNA: TGTGCCAGCAGTTTCGCCACAGCGGGGGGGAGCACAGATACGCAGTATTTT.

This chain connects TRBV27 to TRBJ2-1; D remains ambiguous. Per germline, CDR1 MNHEY and CDR2 SMNVEV (reference sequence). Trimming left V 6 bases short and J 4 bases short, with 7 bases between. The CDR3 has 12 residues. The CDR3: CASRGIYNEQFF. The CDR3 nucleotides are TGTGCCAGCAGGGGAATATACAATGAGCAGTTCTTC.

This clonotype was picked up a small number of times. In DNA, the CDR3 is TGTGCCAGCAGCTTGGGCAGCGGTGCTAGCACAGATACGCAGTATTTT. This translates into CASSLGSGASTDTQYF. The chain recombines TRBV5-8 with TRBJ2-3; possibly TRBD2 for D (5 bases). The V end was cut by 0 bases, the J end by 0 bases, with 11 bases between. Per germline, CDR1 SGHTS and CDR2 YDEGEE. The CDR3 is made up of 16 amino acids.

This clonotype was found many times. The chain employs TRBV7-8 and TRBJ1-5; no definite D call. The V gene lost 4 bases and the J gene lost 3 bases, with 13 bases spanning the gap. This CDR3 is 15 amino acids long. CDR1 SGHVS and CDR2 FQNEAQ come from the germline V gene. CDR3 DNA sequence: TGTGCCAGCAGCTCGGCGGACTGGGACAATCAGCCCCAGCATTTT. This encodes CASSSADWDNQPQHF.

V is TRBV11-2 and J is TRBJ2-3, with D possibly being TRBD2 (5 bases). The germline gives CDR1 SGHAT, CDR2 FQNNGV. The CDR3 length is 15 residues. Deletions cut 0 bases from V and 5 bases from J, with 12 bases between. As DNA, the CDR3 is TGTGCCAGCAGCTTAGATCTTAGGGCGGGAGATACGCAGTATTTT. It yields the protein CASSLDLRAGDTQYF.

V and J are TRBV6-5 and TRBJ2-5; 14 bases line up with TRBD2. There are 16 residues in the CDR3. Per the germline V gene, CDR1 is MNHEY and CDR2 is SVGAGI. J lost 6 bases, V lost 5 bases, and 8 bases had no gene match. The CDR3 nucleotides are TGTGCCAGCAGTCCCGGGACTAGCGGGGGAAGTAAGACCCAGTACTTC. Amino acids: CASSPGTSGGSKTQYF.

This clonotype was seen only a few times. V is TRBV29-1 and J is TRBJ2-1; D call uncertain. The V and J ends lost 5 bases and 0 bases respectively, with 11 bases between them. The CDR3 is 14 residues long. Germline V lookup: CDR1 SQVTM, CDR2 ANQGSEA. The CDR3: CSVRGGSSYNEQFF. The CDR3 DNA sequence: TGCAGCGTTAGAGGCGGTAGCTCCTACAATGAGCAGTTCTTC.

J is TRBJ1-5 and V is TRBV12-3 or TRBV12-4; D not certain. The V gene lost 2 bases and the J gene lost 7 bases, with 6 bases spanning the gap. The CDR3 runs 12 residues. CDR3 in DNA: TGTGCCAGCAGTTTAACGATACAGCCCCAGCATTTT. Translation gives CASSLTIQPQHF.

The J gene is TRBJ1-5, the V gene TRBV2; D not certain. In germline, CDR1 is SNHLY, CDR2 FYNNEI. The CDR3 runs 17 residues. The ends were cut back, 4 bases at V and 2 bases at J, with 18 bases in the middle. CDR3 nucleotides: TGTGCCAGCAGTGTAGCCAGCGTGGGAAGTGGCAATCAGCCCCAGCATTTT. Amino acids: CASSVASVGSGNQPQHF.

V usage is TRBV27 and J usage is TRBJ1-2; D uncertain. This CDR3 has 14 amino acids. Trimming left V 4 bases short and J 5 bases short, with 14 bases between. CDR1 and CDR2 from the germline V gene are MNHEY and SMNVEV (reference sequence). The CDR3 DNA reads TGTGCCAGCAGTTACATTCCCCCCCTATATGGCTACACCTTC. Translated, it gives CASSYIPPLYGYTF.

The CDR3 sequence: CASSFEGNSGNTIYF. The CDR3 region has the DNA TGTGCCAGCAGTTTTGAGGGAAATTCTGGAAACACCATATATTTT. This sequence joins TRBV28 and TRBJ1-3; D not certain. V lost 3 bases to trimming and J lost 1 base, with 10 bases between them. Per the germline V gene, CDR1 is MDHEN and CDR2 is SYDVKM. There are 15 residues in the CDR3.

Only a few counts were recorded for this clonotype. This sequence joins TRBV12-3 or TRBV12-4 and TRBJ2-2, with no clear D. This CDR3 is 12 amino acids long. Trimming removed 8 bases from V and 4 bases from J, with 8 bases in between. CDR3 sequence: CASLSPTGELFF. The CDR3 nucleotides are TGTGCCAGCCTTTCCCCCACCGGGGAGCTGTTTTTT.

This chain joins TRBV7-6 and TRBJ1-1; D remains ambiguous. The V end was cut by 3 bases, the J end by 6 bases, with 17 bases between. Germline V gene sequence: CDR1 SGHVS, CDR2 FNYEAQ. This CDR3 has 15 amino acids. DNA for the CDR3: TGTGCCAGCAGCTTTGGGGTTGCAATAAATGCTGAAGCTTTCTTT. This encodes CASSFGVAINAEAFF.

This clonotype has only a few counts. This chain links TRBV24-1 with TRBJ2-3; a weak D match, TRBD1 (6 bases). With 5 bases removed from V and 3 bases from J, the gap between germline ends came to 11 bases. Germline V gives CDR1 KGHDR, CDR2 SFDVKD. The CDR3 has 14 amino acids. The CDR3, as DNA: TGTGCCACCAGTGCCCAGGGGACGACAGATACGCAGTATTTT. It yields the protein CATSAQGTTDTQYF.

This clonotype was found many times. V usage is TRBV12-3 or TRBV12-4 and J usage is TRBJ1-2, with D uncertain. The CDR3 length is 13 residues. Trimming took 3 bases from V and 0 from J, leaving 5 bases between them. The CDR3: CASSLETNYGYTF. The CDR3 region has the DNA TGTGCCAGCAGTTTGGAAACTAACTATGGCTACACCTTC.

This clonotype was picked up a small number of times. The CDR3 bases are TGTGCCAGCAGGACAACTCTAGCGGGGGCTCAGTATACGCAGTATTTT. Its translation: CASRTTLAGAQYTQYF. The chain links TRBV6-2 or TRBV6-3 to TRBJ2-3; 10 bases match TRBD2. This CDR3 has 16 amino acids. The germline gives CDR1 MNHEY, CDR2 SVGEGT. Germline trimming cut 6 bases from V and 7 bases from J; bases unmatched to any gene: 13.

CDR3 in DNA: TGTGCCAGCAGCTTACACGGGGGAGGAAGGGGCTACACCTTC. Translating it yields CASSLHGGGRGYTF. The gene calls are TRBV7-3 and TRBJ1-2, with D perhaps matching TRBD1 (5 bases). Trimming pared 2 bases from V and 8 bases from J, leaving 15 bases between. The CDR3 covers 14 residues. Germline V gene data show CDR1 as SGHTA and CDR2 as FQGTGA.

With regard to this clonotype: An end of the junction does not agree with germline; a read error may underlie this. The chain uses TRBV6-8 and TRBJ1-1, with 9 bases lining up with TRBD1. Germline V gene data show CDR1 as MNHGY and CDR2 as SAAAGT. This CDR3 is built from 14 residues. Written as DNA, the CDR3 is TGTGCCAGCAGTTGGACAGGGGATGACACTGAAGCTTCCTTT. Residues: CASSWTGDDTEASF.

In regard to this clonotype: This may stem from a read error, because a much larger clone lies one nucleotide away. V gene TRBV7-6 combines with J gene TRBJ2-1; D might be TRBD2 (5 bases). From germline, CDR1 is SGHVS and CDR2 FNYEAQ. The CDR3 runs to 15 residues. CDR3 sequence (DNA): TGTGTCAGCAGCTTTGGCGGGTTACGCAACAATGAGCAGTTCTTC. Its protein is CVSSFGGLRNNEQFF.

The chain recombines TRBV7-6 with TRBJ1-4; D is possibly TRBD1 (5 bases). There are 15 residues in the CDR3. Trimming pared 1 base from V and 0 bases from J, leaving 6 bases between. From germline, CDR1 is SGHVS and CDR2 FNYEAQ. The CDR3 DNA reads as TGTGCCAGCAGCTTAGTACAGGCAACTAATGAAAAACTGTTTTTT. This codes for CASSLVQATNEKLFF.

This clonotype was observed at least ten times. The chain couples TRBV7-2 to TRBJ1-1; TRBD1 might be the D (6 bases). Trimming left V 3 bases short and J 5 bases short, with 13 bases between. The germline CDR1 and CDR2 sequences are SGHTA and FQGNSA. This CDR3 has 14 residues. CDR3 residues: CASSLGRRGTEAFF. DNA for the CDR3: TGTGCCAGCAGCTTGGGCAGGAGGGGGACTGAAGCTTTCTTT.

The CDR3 bases are TGTGCCAGCAGCGCGTTGGTGAGCCCGGGGGAAAAACTGTTTTTT. Its protein product is CASSALVSPGEKLFF. The rearrangement links TRBV9 to TRBJ1-4; no clear D gene. V was shortened by 3 bases and J by 8 bases, with 17 bases between the two germline ends. Germline V lookup: CDR1 SGDLS, CDR2 YYNGEE. The CDR3 length is 15 residues.

This clonotype was counted a few times. The chain has TRBV7-9 and TRBJ1-2, with D hard to call. V was shortened by 5 bases and J by 7 bases, with 14 bases between the two germline ends. This CDR3 region has 13 residues. Per germline, CDR1 SEHNR and CDR2 FQNEAQ (reference sequence). CDR3 in amino acids: CASSQDFGSGYTF. In DNA, the CDR3 is TGTGCCAGCAGCCAGGACTTTGGATCTGGCTACACCTTC.

The CDR3 DNA is TGCGCCAGCAGCCAAGATCCCCGGGGGTCGACAGGAGCTTTCTTT. Protein sequence: CASSQDPRGSTGAFF. The chain recombines TRBV4-1 with TRBJ1-1, with a possible D match to TRBD1 (6 bases). CDR3 length: 15 residues. With 0 bases removed from V and 10 bases from J, the gap between germline ends came to 18 bases. The germline gives CDR1 MGHRA, CDR2 YSYEKL.

This clonotype was recorded many times. The chain joins TRBV7-2 to TRBJ1-2, with no clear D. The CDR3 spans 15 residues. Germline values: CDR1 SGHTA, CDR2 FQGNSA. The V gene lost 4 bases and the J gene lost 0 bases, with 12 bases spanning the gap. CDR3 region: CASSSTDDSNYGYTF. The CDR3 nucleotides are TGTGCCAGCAGCTCGACCGACGATTCTAACTATGGCTACACCTTC.

This clonotype was detected a few times. This sequence joins TRBV29-1 and TRBJ2-1; maybe TRBD2 (5 bases). Looked up from germline, CDR1 is SQVTM and CDR2 is ANQGSEA. Trimming removed 1 base from V and 9 bases from J, with 7 bases in between. The CDR3 sequence is 11 residues long. The CDR3 nucleotides read TGCAGCGTTGAAGCTAGCAGTGAGCAGTTCTTC. This translates into CSVEASSEQFF.

The chain uses TRBV9 and TRBJ2-7; 10 positions agree with TRBD1. The CDR3 is made up of 15 amino acids. Per germline, CDR1 SGDLS and CDR2 YYNGEE. V shed 3 bases, J shed 6 bases, and the junction held 9 bases outside the gene matches. For the CDR3, the DNA is TGTGCCAGCAGCGAGACAGGGGGCGCTTTAATCGAGCAGTACTTC. As protein: CASSETGGALIEQYF.

This clonotype was picked up many times. The chain is built from TRBV12-3 or TRBV12-4 and TRBJ1-1; 7 bases map to TRBD1. The ends lost 0 bases at V and 4 bases at J; junction bases unmatched: 11. The length of the CDR3 is 17 residues. The CDR3, as DNA: TGTGCCAGCAGTTTAGCCCTAAGGGGGCCAGGAGGCACTGAAGCTTTCTTT. The encoded protein is CASSLALRGPGGTEAFF.

This clonotype showed up many times. V usage is TRBV7-9 and J usage is TRBJ2-3, with TRBD1 matching over 8 bases. Germline V lookup: CDR1 SEHNR, CDR2 FQNEAQ (reference sequence). The V and J ends lost 4 bases and 3 bases, in that order; junction bases with no gene match: 9. There are 16 residues in the CDR3. CDR3 DNA sequence: TGTGCCAGCAGCTCGACGGACAGGGAAGGAACAGATACGCAGTATTTT. Translated, it gives CASSSTDREGTDTQYF.